The present T cell receptor beta chain was sequenced within a study of blood T cell repertoires in COVID-19. At the level of the study: Italy, Spain and the United States were the sources of the convalescent and acute COVID-19 samples. PBMCs, B-cell-depleted T cells, or T cells were the source of the cDNA or gDNA that made up the material.

The germline gives CDR1 SGHTA, CDR2 FQGNSA. This CDR3 spans 14 amino acids. Trimming at V came to 5 bases and at J to 5 bases, leaving 6 bases not matched to a gene. Original data processing: Reference gene primer amplification gave estimated nucleated cell counts. The assay was immunoSEQ multiplex PCR, and TCRdb's table has in-frame clones only and misses some. That table supplies the V and J calls and clone size; D and trimming were determined from the DNA. The sample has 130,000 or so clones, around 80% seen once. The chain combines TRBV7-2 with TRBJ2-1; 7 nucleotides align to TRBD2. The sequence was obtained from an older man with active or convalescent COVID-19. The specimen sequenced was peripheral blood. CDR3 region: CASSPQRGNNEQFF. CDR3 coding DNA: TGTGCCAGCAGCCCCCAGCGGGGAAACAATGAGCAGTTCTTC.